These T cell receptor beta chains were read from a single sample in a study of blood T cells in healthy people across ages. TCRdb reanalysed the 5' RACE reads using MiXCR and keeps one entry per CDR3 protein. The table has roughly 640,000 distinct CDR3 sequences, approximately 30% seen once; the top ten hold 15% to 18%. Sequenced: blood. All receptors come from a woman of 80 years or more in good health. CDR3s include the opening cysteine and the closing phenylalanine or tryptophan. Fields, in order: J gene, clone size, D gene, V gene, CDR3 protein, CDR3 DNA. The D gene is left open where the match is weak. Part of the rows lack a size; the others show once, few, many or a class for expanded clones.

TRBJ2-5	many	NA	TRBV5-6	CASSYDWGQETQYF	TGTGCCAGCAGTTACGACTGGGGACAAGAGACCCAGTACTTC
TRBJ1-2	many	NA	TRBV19	CASSTQKTGNPGYTF	TGTGCCAGTAGTACCCAGAAGACAGGCAATCCTGGCTACACCTTC
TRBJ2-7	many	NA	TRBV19	CASSARDFSYEQYF	TGTGCCAGTAGTGCCCGGGACTTCTCCTACGAGCAGTACTTC
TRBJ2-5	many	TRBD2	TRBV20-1	CSARRDAGVKETQYF	TGCAGTGCTAGACGGGACGCGGGGGTAAAAGAGACCCAGTACTTC
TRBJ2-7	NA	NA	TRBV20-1	CSALRPGKTYEQYF	TGCAGTGCCCTGAGACCGGGGAAAACCTACGAGCAGTACTTC
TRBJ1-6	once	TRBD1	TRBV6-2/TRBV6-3	CASSSGQAGYSPLHF	TGTGCCAGCAGTTCAGGACAGGCCGGCTATTCACCCCTCCACTTT
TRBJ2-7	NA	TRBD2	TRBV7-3	CASSLQGLAGTNEQYF	TGTGCCAGCAGCCTCCAGGGACTAGCGGGGACCAATGAGCAGTACTTC
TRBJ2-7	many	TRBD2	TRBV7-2	CASSLALAGLAYEQYF	TGTGCCAGCAGCTTAGCCTTAGCGGGGTTAGCCTACGAGCAGTACTTC
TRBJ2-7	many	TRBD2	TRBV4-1	CASSLSGTSGAYEQYF	TGCGCCAGCAGCCTTTCCGGGACTAGCGGGGCCTACGAGCAGTACTTC
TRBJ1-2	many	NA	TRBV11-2	CASSSEPRGAIGYTF	TGTGCCAGCAGTTCAGAGCCCAGGGGCGCAATCGGCTACACCTTC
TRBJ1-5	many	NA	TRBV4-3	CASSQEVRGNQPQHF	TGCGCCAGCAGCCAGGAAGTCCGGGGCAATCAGCCCCAGCATTTT
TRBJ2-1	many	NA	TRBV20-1	CSARDRNEQFF	TGCAGTGCTAGAGATCGGAATGAGCAGTTCTTC
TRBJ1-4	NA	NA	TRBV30	CAWSAPGRTNEKLFF	TGTGCCTGGAGTGCCCCGGGGCGAACTAATGAAAAACTGTTTTTT
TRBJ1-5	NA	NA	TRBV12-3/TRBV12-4	CASSLGTGNRPQHF	TGTGCCAGCAGTTTAGGCACAGGCAATCGGCCCCAGCATTTT
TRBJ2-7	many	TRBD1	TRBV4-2	CASSQDTPRGRDEQYF	TGTGCCAGCAGCCAAGATACCCCCAGGGGGCGGGACGAGCAGTACTTC
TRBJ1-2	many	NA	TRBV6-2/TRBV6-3	CASSEHPGGNYGYTF	TGTGCCAGCAGCGAACACCCGGGCGGTAACTATGGCTACACCTTC
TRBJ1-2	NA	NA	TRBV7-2	CASSLAGQQLYGYTF	TGTGCCAGCAGCTTAGCTGGCCAACAACTCTATGGCTACACCTTC
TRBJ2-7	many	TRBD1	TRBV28	CASSSGQVSSYEQYF	TGTGCCAGCAGTTCAGGACAGGTGAGCTCCTACGAGCAGTACTTC
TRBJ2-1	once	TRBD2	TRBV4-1	CASNLEAGGHYNEQFF	TGCGCCAGCAACCTAGAAGCGGGGGGTCATTACAATGAGCAGTTCTTC
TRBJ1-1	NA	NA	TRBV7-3	CASSLTGLQRDTEAFF	TGTGCCAGCAGCTTAACGGGCCTTCAGAGGGACACTGAAGCTTTCTTT
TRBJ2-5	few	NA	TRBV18	CASSPRPQSSLRETQYF	TGTGCCAGCTCACCACGACCGCAGTCAAGCCTCAGGGAGACCCAGTACTTC
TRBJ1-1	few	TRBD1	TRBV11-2	CASSFDRGLEAFF	TGTGCCAGCAGCTTCGACAGGGGGCTCGAAGCTTTCTTT
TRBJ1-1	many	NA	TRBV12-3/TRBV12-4	CASNSGIANTEAFF	TGTGCCAGCAACTCAGGAATAGCGAACACTGAAGCTTTCTTT
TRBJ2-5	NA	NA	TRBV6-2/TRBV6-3	CASSYPRGKQETQYF	TGTGCCAGCAGTTACCCTCGGGGGAAACAAGAGACCCAGTACTTC
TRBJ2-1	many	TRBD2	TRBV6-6	CASSSLRGGGEQFF	TGTGCCAGCAGTTCACTCCGGGGGGGCGGTGAGCAGTTCTTC
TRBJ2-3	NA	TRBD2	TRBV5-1	CASSLTSGGGDTQYF	TGCGCCAGCAGCTTAACTAGCGGGGGCGGAGATACGCAGTATTTT
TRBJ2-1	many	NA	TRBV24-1	CATSGTRGDNNEQFF	TGTGCCACCAGTGGAACTAGAGGAGATAACAATGAGCAGTTCTTC
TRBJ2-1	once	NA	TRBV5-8	CASSLGGTGLSDNEQFF	TGTGCCAGCAGCTTAGGCGGAACAGGGCTGTCCGACAATGAGCAGTTCTTC
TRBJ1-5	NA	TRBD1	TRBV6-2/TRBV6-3	CASRPVAGGNRPQHF	TGTGCCAGCAGGCCCGTGGCAGGGGGAAATCGGCCCCAGCATTTT
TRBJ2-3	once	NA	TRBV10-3	CAVGTSGTDTQYF	TGTGCCGTAGGGACATCTGGCACAGATACGCAGTATTTT
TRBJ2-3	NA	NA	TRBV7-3	CASSFSGSLTDTQYF	TGTGCCAGCAGCTTCTCCGGGAGTCTAACAGATACGCAGTATTTT
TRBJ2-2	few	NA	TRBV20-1	CSAGAPGRSYTGELFF	TGCAGTGCTGGAGCCCCCGGGAGATCTTACACCGGGGAGCTGTTTTTT
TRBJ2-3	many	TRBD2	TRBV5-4	CASSLGTSGPDTQYF	TGTGCCAGCAGCCTTGGGACTAGCGGCCCAGATACGCAGTATTTT
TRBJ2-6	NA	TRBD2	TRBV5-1	CASSPGRAGANVLTF	TGCGCCAGCAGCCCCGGGAGGGCTGGGGCCAACGTCCTGACTTTC
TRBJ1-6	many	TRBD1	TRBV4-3	CASSQELTGVGSPLHF	TGCGCCAGCAGCCAAGAGCTTACAGGGGTGGGTTCACCCCTCCACTTT
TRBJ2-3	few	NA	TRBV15	CATSRGGRGTDTQYF	TGTGCCACCAGCAGAGGGGGGCGGGGGACAGATACGCAGTATTTT
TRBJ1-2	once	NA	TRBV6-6	CASSYVDRDGYTF	TGTGCCAGCAGTTACGTAGACAGAGATGGCTACACCTTC
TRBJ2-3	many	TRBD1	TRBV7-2	CASSLGGTGTDTQYF	TGTGCCAGCAGCTTAGGGGGGACAGGCACAGATACGCAGTATTTT